This T cell receptor beta chain was recorded in a study of blood T cell repertoires in COVID-19. Overall study context: PBMCs, B-cell-depleted T cells, or T cells provided the cDNA or gDNA that made up the material.

In the original analysis: It was from reference gene primer amplification that nucleated cell counts were estimated. The method was immunoSEQ multiplex PCR; TCRdb's version includes in-frame clones alone and lacks a portion of them. That table supplies the V and J calls and clone size; D and trimming were determined from the DNA. The sample consists of about 160,000 clones, approximately 83% of them appearing once. CDR1 is LGHDT, CDR2 YNNKEL, per germline (reference sequence). Trimming cost V 1 base and J 12 bases; bases outside gene matches: 9. The CDR3 runs to 14 residues. The TCR sequence derives from a woman of 80 years or more with active or convalescent COVID-19. The material sequenced was peripheral blood. J is TRBJ2-5 and V is TRBV3-1 (or the pseudogene TRBV3-2); 9 bases match TRBD2. The CDR3: CASSQGGLAQYEYF. CDR3 DNA sequence: TGTGCCAGCAGCCAAGGAGGACTAGCGCAATACGAGTACTTC.